The rows below give T cell receptor beta chains drawn from one sample of a study of T cells in Graves' hyperthyroidism and ophthalmopathy. MiXCR, applied by TCRdb to the multiplex PCR reads, yields one record per CDR3 protein. The table lists roughly 710,000 distinct CDR3 sequences, 35% of them singletons. The sequenced sample was blood. These receptors came from a middle-aged woman with Graves' hyperthyroidism. CDR3s leave out the opening cysteine and the closing phenylalanine or tryptophan. Clone size is not always given. Where it is, it says once, few, many or a class for expanded clones.

size: few
V: TRBV12-3/TRBV12-4
J: TRBJ1-1
CDR3: ASSFQQGGGNTEAF

size: many
V: TRBV7-3
J: TRBJ2-5
CDR3: ASSSQPRETQY

size: many
V: TRBV25-1
J: TRBJ1-6
CDR3: ASINPTGTLH

size: -
V: TRBV19
J: TRBJ2-7
CDR3: ASSPAGGEDEQY

size: many
V: TRBV7-3
J: TRBJ1-6
CDR3: ASSLTPQSPLH

size: few
V: TRBV29-1
J: TRBJ2-1
CDR3: SGETGTLEYNEQF

size: -
V: TRBV10-3
J: TRBJ2-2
CDR3: ATMILGGSTGELF

size: -
V: TRBV10-3
J: TRBJ2-6
CDR3: AISEPHGTYVLT

size: -
V: TRBV29-1
J: TRBJ1-2
CDR3: SVEVRGYT

size: many
V: TRBV7-9
J: TRBJ1-6
CDR3: ASSPVGPLH

size: many
V: TRBV2
J: TRBJ1-1
CDR3: ASSEPGVAKAF

size: many
V: TRBV9
J: TRBJ2-7
CDR3: ASSVANEQY

size: -
V: TRBV24-1
J: TRBJ2-7
CDR3: ASNPRTGLAYEQY

size: many
V: TRBV7-3
J: TRBJ2-2
CDR3: ASSQRSNGELF

size: few
V: TRBV19
J: TRBJ2-2
CDR3: ASTPPIPTGELF

size: many
V: TRBV2
J: TRBJ1-6
CDR3: ASSQTGGAGYNSPLH

size: few
V: TRBV20-1
J: TRBJ2-2
CDR3: SARDTLSTGELF

size: many
V: TRBV5-6
J: TRBJ1-1
CDR3: ASSLAVTEAF

size: many
V: TRBV12-3/TRBV12-4
J: TRBJ1-2
CDR3: ASSWEADYGYT

size: -
V: TRBV4-1
J: TRBJ1-1
CDR3: ASSQADSPVLNTEAF

size: few
V: TRBV6-5
J: TRBJ1-4
CDR3: ASRKSRRQGDEKLF